These T cell receptor beta chains were read from a single sample in a study of control samples from healthy donors and cancer patients. The assay was immunoSEQ multiplex PCR, and TCRdb's table has in-frame clones only and misses some. Among some 190,000 clones listed, 91% were seen once. The sample was blood. These receptor sequences come from a man aged 30 to 39 in good health. Each CDR3 is given with its conserved first and last residue. D genes are given only for firm matches. Not every row has a clone size; where given, it reads once, few, many or a size class.

V	J	D	size	DNA	CDR3
TRBV2	TRBJ2-3	TRBD2	.	TGTGCCAGCAGTCTCCTACTAGCGGGTGGTACAGATACGCAGTATTTT	CASSLLLAGGTDTQYF
TRBV9	TRBJ1-1	.	.	TGTGCCAGCAGCATGACCTCCACGGGGACTGAAGCTTTCTTT	CASSMTSTGTEAFF
TRBV4-1	TRBJ1-5	TRBD1	.	TGCGCCAGCAGCCCGGGACAGCTCAATCAGCCCCAGCATTTT	CASSPGQLNQPQHF
TRBV4-1	TRBJ1-5	TRBD1	.	TGCGCCAGCAGCCAAGGGGGGGTAGCAGGGGGCGCGGGTCAGCCCCAGCATTTT	CASSQGGVAGGAGQPQHF
TRBV3-1/TRBV3-2	TRBJ1-2	.	few	TGTGCCAGCAGCCTTGACCAGGGTGGCTATGGCTACACCTTC	CASSLDQGGYGYTF
TRBV5-1	TRBJ2-1	.	.	TGCGCCAGCAGCTTGGATGGGTACCAACTTACCGAGCAGTTCTTC	CASSLDGYQLTEQFF
TRBV24-1	TRBJ1-5	.	.	TGTGCCACCAGAACGTTCAATGAGGGCCATCAGCCCCAGCATTTT	CATRTFNEGHQPQHF
TRBV10-3	TRBJ1-1	.	once	TGTGCCATCAGTGAGTTGGGCCGCACTGAAGCTTTCTTT	CAISELGRTEAFF
TRBV19	TRBJ2-1	.	.	TGTGCCAGTAGTATAGATCATTGGGGGTCTTACAATGAGCAGTTCTTC	CASSIDHWGSYNEQFF
TRBV9	TRBJ2-5	TRBD2	.	TGTGCCAGCAGCGCTAGCGGGGGGTACCAAGAGACCCAGTACTTC	CASSASGGYQETQYF
TRBV30	TRBJ1-2	.	.	TGTGCCTGGGAACGCGTCTATGGCTACACCTTC	CAWERVYGYTF
TRBV5-1	TRBJ2-3	TRBD2	.	TGCGCCAGCAGCTTGAGAACTAGCGGGGCAGCAGATACGCAGTATTTT	CASSLRTSGAADTQYF
TRBV27	TRBJ2-6	TRBD2	.	TGTGCCAGCAGTCGTCGGACTAGCGGGGGGGCCACCGGGGCCAACGTCCTGACTTTC	CASSRRTSGGATGANVLTF
TRBV7-9	TRBJ2-3	TRBD2	.	TGTGCCAGCAGCTTAGTACTAGCGGGGGGGCCGACAGATACGCAGTATTTT	CASSLVLAGGPTDTQYF
TRBV18	TRBJ1-2	TRBD1	.	TGTGCCAGCTCACCAAGGTCCCCCTTGGACAGGGGCCCCTTTAGCTATGGCTACACCTTC	CASSPRSPLDRGPFSYGYTF
TRBV30	TRBJ2-3	TRBD1	.	TGTGCCTGGAGCCAGACAGGGGCCTACACAGATACGCAGTATTTT	CAWSQTGAYTDTQYF
TRBV2	TRBJ1-2	.	.	TGTGCCAGCAGTGCCGAACAGACTTATGGCTACACCTTC	CASSAEQTYGYTF
TRBV4-1	TRBJ2-1	.	.	TGCGCCAGCAGCCAAGCCCTCTACAATGAGCAGTTCTTC	CASSQALYNEQFF
TRBV12-3/TRBV12-4	TRBJ1-2	.	once	TGTGCCAGCAGTTTAGGGCTCGAAGGGGGCTACACCTTC	CASSLGLEGGYTF
TRBV5-1	TRBJ2-3	TRBD2	.	TGCGCCAGCAGCCAAGGGACTAGCGGGGTCAAAGATACGCAGTATTTT	CASSQGTSGVKDTQYF
TRBV21-1	TRBJ2-1	.	.	.	CASSKALWGGGSLSSYNEQFF
TRBV4-1	TRBJ2-7	.	few	TGCGCCAGCAGCCAAGATCAGAGTAGAGTGCTCGAGCAGTACTTC	CASSQDQSRVLEQYF
TRBV5-1	TRBJ2-1	TRBD2	.	TGCGCCAGCAGCCAATCTAGCGGGGGTTGGGATGAGCAGTTCTTC	CASSQSSGGWDEQFF
TRBV18	TRBJ2-5	.	once	TGTGCCAGCTCACGACCGACAGATTACCAAGAGACCCAGTACTTC	CASSRPTDYQETQYF
TRBV14	TRBJ2-7	.	.	TGTGCCAGCAGCCAAGATAGGGGAACCTACGAGCAGTACTTC	CASSQDRGTYEQYF
TRBV5-6	TRBJ1-1	.	once	TGTGCCAGCAGCTTTTCAGGGAAGAACACTGAAGCTTTCTTT	CASSFSGKNTEAFF
TRBV7-2	TRBJ2-3	.	once	TGTGCCAGCAGCGCAACGTCATCGGGACTTTACACAGATACGCAGTATTTT	CASSATSSGLYTDTQYF
TRBV6-5	TRBJ1-2	TRBD1	.	TGTGCCAGCAGAATAGGGGGCCATGGCTACACCTTC	CASRIGGHGYTF
TRBV16	TRBJ1-5	TRBD1	.	TGTGCCAGCAGCCAATCTGGACAGGGCGGACAGCCCCAGCATTTT	CASSQSGQGGQPQHF
TRBV29-1	TRBJ2-3	.	.	TGCAGCGTGGGTCAGGGATTGGGCACAGATACGCAGTATTTT	CSVGQGLGTDTQYF
TRBV21-1	TRBJ2-2	.	.	TGTGCCAGCAGCCTGCCTCCGACCGGGGTAAACACCGGGGAGCTGTTTTTT	CASSLPPTGVNTGELFF
TRBV2	TRBJ2-3	TRBD2	.	TGTGCCAGCAATCCTAGCGGGGGGGCGGGGGGCACAGATACGCAGTATTTT	CASNPSGGAGGTDTQYF
TRBV30	TRBJ1-1	TRBD1	.	TGTGCCTGGAGCGGACAGGGCGGTGGCACTGAAGCTTTCTTT	CAWSGQGGGTEAFF
TRBV7-9	TRBJ2-7	.	.	TGTGCCAGCAGCGTCGAGGGGTACTACGAGCAGTACTTC	CASSVEGYYEQYF